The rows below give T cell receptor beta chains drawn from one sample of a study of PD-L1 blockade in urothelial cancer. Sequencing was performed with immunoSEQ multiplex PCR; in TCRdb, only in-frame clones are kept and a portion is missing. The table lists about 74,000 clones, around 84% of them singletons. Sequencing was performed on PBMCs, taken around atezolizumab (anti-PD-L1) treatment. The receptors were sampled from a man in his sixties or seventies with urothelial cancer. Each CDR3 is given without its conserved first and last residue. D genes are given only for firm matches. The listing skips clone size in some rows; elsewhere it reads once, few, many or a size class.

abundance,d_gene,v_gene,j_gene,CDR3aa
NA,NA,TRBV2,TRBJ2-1,ASRGRGAYNEQF
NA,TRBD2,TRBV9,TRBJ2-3,ASSVGSSGSTDTQY
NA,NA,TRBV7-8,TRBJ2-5,ASSQGAGGQETQY
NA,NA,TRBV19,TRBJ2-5,ASSILRGYQETQY
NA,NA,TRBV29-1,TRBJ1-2,SVGTGDRYGYT
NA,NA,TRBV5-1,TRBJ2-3,ASSLAGTSTDTQY
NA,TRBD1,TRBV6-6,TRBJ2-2,ASSWDSSTGELF
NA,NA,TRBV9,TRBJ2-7,ASSASGNPDEQY
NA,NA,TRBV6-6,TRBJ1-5,ASSHPGMGNQPQH
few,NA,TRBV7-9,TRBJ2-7,ASSLVSTGSYEQY
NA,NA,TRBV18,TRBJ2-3,ASSPLGSGSTDTQY
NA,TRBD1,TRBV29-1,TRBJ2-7,SVLTGDEQY
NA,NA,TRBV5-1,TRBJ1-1,ASSSGLGGQVNTEAF
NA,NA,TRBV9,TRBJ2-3,ASSVDEGDTQY
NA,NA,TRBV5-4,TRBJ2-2,ASKPGQTHTGELF
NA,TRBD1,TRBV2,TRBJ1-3,ASTQQGQASGNTIY
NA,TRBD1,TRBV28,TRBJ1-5,ASSSVQGTANQPQH
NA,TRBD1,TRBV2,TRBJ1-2,ASSATLTGPYGYT
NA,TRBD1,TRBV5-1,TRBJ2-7,ASRALGTGPYEQY
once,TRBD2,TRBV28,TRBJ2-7,ATTTSGAGSYEQY
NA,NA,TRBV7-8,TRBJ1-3,ASSLYESGNTIY
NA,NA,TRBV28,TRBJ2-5,ASSLQGLETQY
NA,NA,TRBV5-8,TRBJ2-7,ASSPAKGRPFDYEQY
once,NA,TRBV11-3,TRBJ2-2,ASSQGGGELF
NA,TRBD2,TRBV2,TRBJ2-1,ASRDTRTSGSYNEQF
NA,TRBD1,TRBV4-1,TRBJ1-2,ASSQDPRTGGAVGYT
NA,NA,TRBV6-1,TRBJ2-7,ASSEVVGARYEQY
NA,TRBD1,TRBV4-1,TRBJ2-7,ASSSDRIYEQY
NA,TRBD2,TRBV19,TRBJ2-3,ASSIASGSTDTQY
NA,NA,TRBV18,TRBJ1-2,ASSPNLGIDGYT
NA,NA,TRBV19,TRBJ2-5,ASSINGETQY
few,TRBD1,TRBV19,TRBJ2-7,ASSINRGDEQY
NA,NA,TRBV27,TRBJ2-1,ASSPQPGAGEQF
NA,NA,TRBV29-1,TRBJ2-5,SVVRGNSQETQY